These T cell receptor beta chains were read from a single sample in a study of identical twins. TCRdb redid the calling of the 5' RACE reads with MiXCR, one entry per CDR3 protein. The sample has hundreds of thousands of distinct CDR3 sequences, just under 9.5% seen once. The same data also went into a second study, on yellow fever vaccine responses in identical twins.

The specimen was CD8+ T cells sorted from blood. The receptors here all came from a young woman in good health. Each CDR3 is given with its conserved first and last residue. The D gene is left open where the match is weak. Clone sizes are given selectively: once, few, many, or a class where the clone is expanded.

TRBD2	TRBV10-3	NA	TRBJ2-3	TGTGCCACCCAATCTAGCGGGGGGCGGAATACGCAGTATTTT	CATQSSGGRNTQYF
TRBD1	TRBV11-1	many	TRBJ2-3	TGTGCCAGCAGCTTACTGGGACAGCCTGAAGGGGACACAGATACGCAGTATTTT	CASSLLGQPEGDTDTQYF
TRBD2	TRBV5-1	few	TRBJ2-7	TGCGCCAGCACCGTCGGGACTAGCAGGGGCGAGCAGTACTTC	CASTVGTSRGEQYF
NA	TRBV29-1	few	TRBJ2-3	TGCAGCGTTGAAGAGATAGAGAAACTTTTTGGCACAGATACGCAGTATTTT	CSVEEIEKLFGTDTQYF
NA	TRBV6-5	NA	TRBJ1-1	TGTGCCAGCAGTTCCCCGAATACTAAGCCTGAAGCTTTCTTT	CASSSPNTKPEAFF
TRBD1	TRBV4-1	NA	TRBJ2-1	TGCGCCAGCAGCCAAGATAGGACGGGAACCGGGACAGTGCAGTTCTTC	CASSQDRTGTGTVQFF
NA	TRBV19	many	TRBJ2-1	TGTGCCAGTAGTATTATTGTAGCAGACTACAATGAGCAGTTCTTC	CASSIIVADYNEQFF
NA	TRBV20-1	many	TRBJ1-2	TGCAGTGCTAGAGATCGAGGCGGGAGCGAACCTAACTATGGCTACACCTTC	CSARDRGGSEPNYGYTF
TRBD1	TRBV19	many	TRBJ2-1	TGTGCCAGTAGCAGGCGGGACAGGGCTAATGAGCAGTTCTTC	CASSRRDRANEQFF
NA	TRBV7-8	many	TRBJ1-1	TGTGCCAGCAGCTTAGGGGGTGGAAGGGAAGCTTTCTTT	CASSLGGGREAFF
TRBD1	TRBV11-2	few	TRBJ2-5	TGTGCCAGCAACGGACAGGGCTGGGAGACCCAGTACTTC	CASNGQGWETQYF
NA	TRBV4-2	few	TRBJ1-2	TGTGCCAGCAGCCAAGATACAGGGTCCGATTTTGGCTACACCTTC	CASSQDTGSDFGYTF
TRBD1	TRBV9	many	TRBJ1-4	TGTGCCAGCAGCCCCGGGACAGCAACTAATGAAAAACTGTTTTTT	CASSPGTATNEKLFF
NA	TRBV28	few	TRBJ2-1	TGTGCCAGCAGTTTATCATTTTCGGCGGGATACAATGAGCAGTTCTTC	CASSLSFSAGYNEQFF
NA	TRBV20-1	few	TRBJ2-7	TGCAGTGCTAGAGACGGGACCGCTACCTTTTCCTACGAGCAGTACTTC	CSARDGTATFSYEQYF
TRBD1	TRBV29-1	many	TRBJ2-7	TGCAGCGTCCTGACAGGGGTGACCTACGAGCAGTACTTC	CSVLTGVTYEQYF
TRBD2	TRBV20-1	few	TRBJ2-2	TGCTGTGCTAGAGATCATGTGGGAGGGGACACCGGGGAGCTGTTTTTT	CCARDHVGGDTGELFF
NA	TRBV7-6	NA	TRBJ2-3	TGTGCCAGCGGAGTAATAGCCAGCACAGATACGCAGTATTTT	CASGVIASTDTQYF
TRBD2	TRBV7-9	few	TRBJ2-1	TGTGCCAGCAGCCCCCCCCCGGGACTAGCGGGGGGGGGTGAGCAGTTCTTC	CASSPPPGLAGGGEQFF
NA	TRBV6-1	NA	TRBJ2-7	TGTGCCAGCAGGCCCAACTTGGTATGGCCGGGCGAGCAGTACTTC	CASRPNLVWPGEQYF
NA	TRBV29-1	many	TRBJ2-7	TGCAGCGTTGAAGGAAACGGGGCTATCTACGAGCAGTACTTC	CSVEGNGAIYEQYF
TRBD2	TRBV7-8	NA	TRBJ2-7	TGTGCCAGCAGCCACCGACTAGCCGTTTTCTCCTACGAGCAGTACTTC	CASSHRLAVFSYEQYF
NA	TRBV3-1	NA	TRBJ2-4	TGTGCCAGCAGCCAAGATTTTCTGCTAGCCAAAAACATTCAGTACTTC	CASSQDFLLAKNIQYF
TRBD2	TRBV3-1	many	TRBJ2-1	TGTGCCAGCAGCCAAAGAGTAGCGGGGGGGCCTGTCAATGAGCAGTTCTTC	CASSQRVAGGPVNEQFF